These T cell receptor beta chains were read from a single sample in a study of blood T cell repertoires in COVID-19. The repertoire was sequenced with immunoSEQ multiplex PCR; TCRdb's copy has only in-frame clones and lacks some. The data hold about 200,000 clones, with around nine tenths observed a single time. Specimen: PBMCs or T cells enriched from blood (not recorded which). The source is a young woman with acute COVID-19. CDR3s leave out the opening cysteine and the closing phenylalanine or tryptophan.

j_call v_call cdr3_aa
TRBJ1-5 TRBV24-1 ATSEAYNQPQH
TRBJ1-3 TRBV5-1 ASSLAGNENTIY
TRBJ1-5 TRBV7-9 ASSLDADQPQH
TRBJ1-4 TRBV10-2 ASSETGATNEKLF
TRBJ1-2 TRBV2 ASSDGGQHYGYT
TRBJ1-5 TRBV24-1 ATSEQGQPQH
TRBJ1-2 TRBV9 ASSPANYGYT
TRBJ1-2 TRBV5-6 ASSLGSYGYT
TRBJ2-1 TRBV5-1 ASSLSSGTLNEQF
TRBJ1-5 TRBV18 ASSPAGAGQPQH
TRBJ1-1 TRBV19 ASSTRQAIEAF
TRBJ1-5 TRBV5-6 ASSLSSQPQH
TRBJ1-1 TRBV19 ASTPAGGFFMNTEAF
TRBJ2-2 TRBV4-1 ASSQESGLNTGELF
TRBJ2-1 TRBV7-9 ASSLTDYNEQF
TRBJ2-7 TRBV10-1 ASSEGHRAYEQY
TRBJ2-5 TRBV11-2 ASSLLPAHQETQY
TRBJ1-1 TRBV6-5 ASARGGGTTEAF
TRBJ1-1 TRBV5-1 ASSTLQGSYTEAF
TRBJ1-1 TRBV19 ASTPRGRTEAF
TRBJ2-1 TRBV6-5 ASSLQVGYNEQF
TRBJ2-5 TRBV14 ASSQGPRVETQY
TRBJ2-2 TRBV10-2 ASSENTNTGELF
TRBJ2-1 TRBV30 AWNAGSSYNEQF
TRBJ1-5 TRBV27 ASSFSQTDNQPQH
TRBJ1-4 TRBV7-3 ASSPAG
TRBJ1-1 TRBV5-4 ASSFKGSITEAF
TRBJ1-1 TRBV14 ASSKEGGSEAF
TRBJ2-7 TRBV19 AAGSGGFYEQY
TRBJ2-1 TRBV3-1/TRBV3-2 ASSQEGLGRSDNEQF
TRBJ1-6 TRBV5-4 ASSLGAAYSPLH
TRBJ2-7 TRBV6-5 ASSYGTSLEQY
TRBJ1-4 TRBV18 ASSPKGDRGEKLF
TRBJ2-1 TRBV7-2 ASSRGLAGVNEQF
TRBJ2-2 TRBV5-5 ASSLLTGVNTGELF
TRBJ2-3 TRBV5-4 AGDRAGDTQY
TRBJ2-3 TRBV19 ASSITSGKRADTQY
TRBJ1-1 TRBV19 ASNYAGGLNTEAF
TRBJ2-5 TRBV5-1 ASSWRDQETQY
TRBJ1-2 TRBV28 ASSLTTGGALTTANYGYT
TRBJ1-1 TRBV7-2 ASSSQMNTEAF
TRBJ1-5 TRBV14 ASSPSLNQPQH
TRBJ1-3 TRBV9 ASSVEVSSGNTIY
TRBJ1-4 TRBV5-6 ASSLNPATNEKLF
TRBJ1-2 TRBV9 ASSVAGQGARGYT
TRBJ1-1 TRBV5-1 ASSLVGGGRTEAF
TRBJ1-1 TRBV7-6 ASSPGTGVGTEAF
TRBJ2-7 TRBV14 ASSQGGGWSSYEQY
TRBJ1-6 TRBV25-1 ASSEWKRSSYNSPLH
TRBJ1-1 TRBV4-1 ASSHSQAGAEAF
TRBJ2-2 TRBV7-2 ASSILASGELF
TRBJ1-1 TRBV18 ASSPRTGEGEAF
TRBJ2-7 TRBV7-9 ASTSGTGYT
TRBJ1-1 TRBV9 ASSVARQTEAF
TRBJ2-3 TRBV12-3/TRBV12-4 ASRTGVADTQY